These T cell receptor beta chains were read from a single sample in a study of blood T cell repertoires in COVID-19. Measured with immunoSEQ multiplex PCR; TCRdb has only the in-frame clones, and not every one. The sample lists over 110,000 clones; under 80% were seen once. The specimen was peripheral blood. The source is an elderly man with acute or convalescent COVID-19. CDR3s include the opening cysteine and the closing phenylalanine or tryptophan. Each record gives: D gene, clone size, V gene, J gene, CDR3 DNA, CDR3 protein. The D gene is left open where the match is weak. Not all rows give a size; the values are once, few, many and, for expanded clones, a class.

NA	NA	TRBV5-1	TRBJ2-5	TGCGCCAGCAGCTTGACAGAGACCCACAAGACCCAGTACTTC	CASSLTETHKTQYF
NA	few	TRBV7-2	TRBJ2-1	TGTGCCAGCAGCGCCCGGCTAGGACTGTCCTACAATGAGCAGTTCTTC	CASSARLGLSYNEQFF
NA	NA	TRBV10-3	TRBJ2-7	TGTGCCATCAGTGATTCCGACAGGCCTCCCTACGAGCAGTACTTC	CAISDSDRPPYEQYF
NA	NA	TRBV5-8	TRBJ1-1	TGTGCCAGCAGCCCCGGTGAGGGAGGGCTGGAAGCTTTCTTT	CASSPGEGGLEAFF
NA	NA	TRBV7-2	TRBJ2-1	TGTGCCAGCAGCTTACAACGCGGAAATGAGCAGTTCTTC	CASSLQRGNEQFF
TRBD1	NA	TRBV7-2	TRBJ1-2	TGTGCCAGCAGCTTTACGCCGGGACAGGGTGGCTACACCTTC	CASSFTPGQGGYTF
NA	NA	TRBV4-2	TRBJ1-4	TGTGCCAGCAGCCTACCGCAGGGGAGCCGGGAAAAACTGTTTTTT	CASSLPQGSREKLFF
NA	NA	TRBV19	TRBJ1-5	TGTGCCAGTAGTAGCGGGAAGAATCAGCCCCAGCATTTT	CASSSGKNQPQHF
NA	NA	TRBV7-2	TRBJ1-1	TGTGCCAGCAGCTTAGAGGAGGGAGGGTGGTCTGAAGCTTTCTTT	CASSLEEGGWSEAFF
NA	NA	TRBV18	TRBJ1-1	TGTGCCAGCTCACCAGCGGAGGACACTGAAGCTTTCTTT	CASSPAEDTEAFF
NA	NA	TRBV7-2	TRBJ1-4	TGTGCCAGCAGCTTAGCTTATACCCACTCAACTAATGAAAAACTGTTTTTT	CASSLAYTHSTNEKLFF
NA	NA	TRBV24-1	TRBJ1-1	TGTGCCACCAGATCAGGGGTTAGCACTGAAGCTTTCTTT	CATRSGVSTEAFF
TRBD2	NA	TRBV18	TRBJ2-1	TGTGCCAGCTCACCTGGCGGGGGGGCGGTCAATGAGCAGTTCTTC	CASSPGGGAVNEQFF
NA	few	TRBV18	TRBJ2-1	TGTGCCAGCTCACGAGGTCTCTACAATGAGCAGTTCTTC	CASSRGLYNEQFF
NA	few	TRBV28	TRBJ1-2	TGTGCCAGCAGTTTAGGGCCGGCGTATGGCTACACCTTC	CASSLGPAYGYTF
TRBD1	NA	TRBV7-3	TRBJ1-6	TGTGCCAGCAGGGATAACAGGGGGGATTCACCCCTCCACTTT	CASRDNRGDSPLHF
TRBD1	few	TRBV6-6	TRBJ2-2	TGTGCCAGCAGTCGGACAGGGGGCGCCCCCGGGGAGCTGTTTTTT	CASSRTGGAPGELFF
NA	NA	TRBV14	TRBJ2-3	TGTGCCAGCAGCCAGGGACTTAGCACAGATACGCAGTATTTT	CASSQGLSTDTQYF
NA	few	TRBV4-3	TRBJ1-4	TGCGCCAGCAGCCAAGAGGGAGGGGACGGTTATGAAAAACTGTTTTTT	CASSQEGGDGYEKLFF
NA	NA	TRBV7-9	TRBJ2-1	TGTGCCAGCAGCCCCCTAAGCGGCACCTCAGGCCATGAGCAGTTCTTC	CASSPLSGTSGHEQFF
TRBD1	few	TRBV4-1	TRBJ1-3	TGCGCCAGCAGCCAAGCAGACAGGGGGAAGGGCACCATATATTTT	CASSQADRGKGTIYF
TRBD2	NA	TRBV4-3	TRBJ2-1	TGCGCCAGCAGCCCGCGGGGGGCCTCATACAATGAGCAGTTCTTC	CASSPRGASYNEQFF
TRBD1	once	TRBV6-6	TRBJ1-6	TGTGCCAGCTGGGCCCCGACAGGGGAAAATCTCCTCCACTTT	CASWAPTGENLLHF
TRBD1	NA	TRBV10-3	TRBJ2-1	TGTGCCATCGGCCCCCCGGAAGGGCAGGGGGATGAGCAGTTCTTC	CAIGPPEGQGDEQFF
NA	NA	TRBV18	TRBJ1-1	TGTGCCAGCTCACCAGGAGTTGAAACTGAAGCTTTCTTT	CASSPGVETEAFF
NA	NA	TRBV28	TRBJ2-7	TGTGCCAGCACGCAAGTAGGGGGGGACGAGCAGTACTTC	CASTQVGGDEQYF
NA	NA	TRBV30	TRBJ2-5	TGTGCCTGGAGCGTGCGGCGGGAAGAGACCCAGTACTTC	CAWSVRREETQYF
TRBD2	NA	TRBV19	TRBJ2-5	TGTGCCAGTAGTATAGCGGGAGCGGGGGCTGAGCAAGAGACCCAGTACTTC	CASSIAGAGAEQETQYF
TRBD1	NA	TRBV19	TRBJ1-4	TGTGCCAGTAGTATGAGGGACAGGGGACGGGAAAAACTGTTTTTT	CASSMRDRGREKLFF
TRBD1	once	TRBV28	TRBJ1-2	TGTGCCAGCAGTTTCCCGAGGGACAGGGGGCTCGGAGGCTACACCTTC	CASSFPRDRGLGGYTF